The sequence of this T cell receptor (beta chain) was determined in a study of molecular identifiers for immune sequencing clone quantification. CDR1 and CDR2 from the germline V gene are LNHDA and SQIVND (reference sequence). Trimming pared 5 bases from V and 3 bases from J, leaving 17 bases between. The length of the CDR3 is 16 residues. Naive CD8 libraries came from approximately 20,000 to 1,000,000 sorted cells with 10%, 30% or 50% RNA. Details on this clonotype: Its antigen is undetermined.

Study results and limitations: For highly expanded clones, sizes could be underestimated when identical TCR molecules share a barcode. Clones of above 20 RNA copies carried over 98% of effector molecules; in naive cells they carried under 1%.

Preparation of the bulk TCR libraries relied on previously described methods and listed TCR primers. TCRdb re-derived calls from the PCR reads in MiXCR, one entry per CDR3 protein. The repertoire holds about 510,000 distinct CDR3 sequences, roughly 26% seen once, with 0.76% in the top ten. The rearrangement joins TRBV19 to TRBJ2-1; D may be TRBD2 (6 bases). This TCR was sampled from a human donor in good health. Some libraries in this study had Jurkat cell RNA spiked in. The specimen was naive CD8+ T cells from blood, with Jurkat cell RNA spiked in. Subset specified: FACS-sorted CD8+CD4-CCR7+CD45RA+ naive T cells. The CDR3 protein is CASSPMGGVFYNEQFF. In DNA, the CDR3 is TGTGCCAGTAGTCCCATGGGGGGAGTGTTCTACAATGAGCAGTTCTTC.